A selection of T cell receptor beta chains follows, all from one sample in a study of T cells in Graves' hyperthyroidism and ophthalmopathy. Each CDR3 protein gets one entry after TCRdb re-called the multiplex PCR reads with MiXCR. The sample shows under 750,000 distinct CDR3 sequences, under 20% of them seen only once. Sample: blood. These receptors all stem from a woman aged 45-59 years with Graves' hyperthyroidism that later progressed to Graves' ophthalmopathy. CDR3s include the opening cysteine and the closing phenylalanine or tryptophan. Each record gives: J gene, clone size, D gene, V gene, CDR3 protein, CDR3 DNA. D genes are given only for firm matches. Part of the rows lack a size; the others show once, few, many or a class for expanded clones.

J: TRBJ1-1; size: many; D: -; V: TRBV29-1; CDR3: CSALTGMNTEAFF; DNA: TGCAGCGCCTTGACAGGTATGAACACTGAAGCTTTCTTT
J: TRBJ1-5; size: -; D: -; V: TRBV3-1; CDR3: CASGGHRNQPQHF; DNA: TGTGCCAGCGGGGGGCACCGAAATCAGCCCCAGCATTTT
J: TRBJ1-2; size: -; D: TRBD1; V: TRBV29-1; CDR3: CSVGPGQGTYGYTF; DNA: TGCAGCGTGGGCCCTGGACAGGGAACCTATGGCTACACCTTC
J: TRBJ2-5; size: -; D: -; V: TRBV29-1; CDR3: CSVTRDLQTQYF; DNA: TGCAGCGTCACCAGGGATTTACAGACCCAGTACTTC
J: TRBJ2-1; size: -; D: TRBD2; V: TRBV7-3; CDR3: CASSLIAGSSYNEQFF; DNA: TGTGCCAGCAGCTTAATAGCGGGGAGCTCCTACAATGAGCAGTTCTTC
J: TRBJ1-1; size: many; D: -; V: TRBV2; CDR3: CASTLDGANTEAFF; DNA: TGTGCCAGCACTTTGGACGGAGCGAACACTGAAGCTTTCTTT
J: TRBJ1-3; size: many; D: -; V: TRBV3-1; CDR3: CASGQGAGNTIYF; DNA: TGTGCCAGCGGCCAGGGTGCTGGAAACACCATATATTTT
J: TRBJ1-2; size: -; D: TRBD1; V: TRBV12-3/TRBV12-4; CDR3: CASNTGGPNYGYTF; DNA: TGTGCCAGCAATACAGGGGGCCCTAACTATGGCTACACCTTC
J: TRBJ1-4; size: few; D: -; V: TRBV20-1; CDR3: CSVRTENEKLFF; DNA: TGCAGTGTCCGGACAGAGAATGAAAAACTGTTTTTT
J: TRBJ2-1; size: few; D: TRBD2; V: TRBV2; CDR3: CASNDPGGENYYNEQFF; DNA: TGTGCCAGCAACGACCCGGGGGGGGAAAATTACTACAATGAGCAGTTCTTC
J: TRBJ2-1; size: many; D: TRBD2; V: TRBV11-2; CDR3: CASSLRYGGAWNEQFF; DNA: TGTGCCAGCAGCTTACGGTACGGGGGGGCATGGAATGAGCAGTTCTTC
J: TRBJ1-2; size: many; D: -; V: TRBV3-1; CDR3: CASTPYFGYGYTF; DNA: TGTGCCAGCACCCCCTACTTTGGGTATGGCTACACCTTC
J: TRBJ2-1; size: many; D: TRBD2; V: TRBV11-2; CDR3: CASSSLAGAHNEQFF; DNA: TGTGCCAGCAGCTCACTAGCGGGGGCCCACAATGAGCAGTTCTTC
J: TRBJ2-1; size: -; D: -; V: TRBV7-2; CDR3: CASSLRMGGHYNEQFF; DNA: TGTGCCAGCAGCCTCCGGATGGGGGGCCACTACAATGAGCAGTTCTTC
J: TRBJ1-6; size: -; D: -; V: TRBV3-1; CDR3: CASSQNSAVPLHF; DNA: TGTGCCAGCAGCCAAAATTCGGCGGTACCCCTCCACTTT
J: TRBJ2-6; size: -; D: -; V: TRBV2; CDR3: CASSRTARGANVLTF; DNA: TGTGCCAGCAGTAGGACAGCCAGGGGGGCCAACGTCCTGACTTTC
J: TRBJ2-3; size: few; D: -; V: TRBV11-1; CDR3: CVSSLWQRSTDTQYF; DNA: TGTGTCAGCAGCTTATGGCAGCGGAGCACAGATACGCAGTATTTT
J: TRBJ2-5; size: few; D: -; V: TRBV20-1; CDR3: CSASGLGIFSETQYF; DNA: TGCAGTGCTAGTGGTTTAGGGATTTTCTCAGAGACCCAGTACTTC
J: TRBJ2-1; size: -; D: -; V: TRBV4-1; CDR3: CASSQDPSSRYNEQFF; DNA: TGCGCCAGCAGCCAAGATCCATCAAGCCGCTACAATGAGCAGTTCTTC
J: TRBJ2-6; size: -; D: -; V: TRBV10-3; CDR3: CAISELRGGSGANVLTF; DNA: TGTGCCATCAGTGAACTTAGGGGAGGCTCTGGGGCCAACGTCCTGACTTTC